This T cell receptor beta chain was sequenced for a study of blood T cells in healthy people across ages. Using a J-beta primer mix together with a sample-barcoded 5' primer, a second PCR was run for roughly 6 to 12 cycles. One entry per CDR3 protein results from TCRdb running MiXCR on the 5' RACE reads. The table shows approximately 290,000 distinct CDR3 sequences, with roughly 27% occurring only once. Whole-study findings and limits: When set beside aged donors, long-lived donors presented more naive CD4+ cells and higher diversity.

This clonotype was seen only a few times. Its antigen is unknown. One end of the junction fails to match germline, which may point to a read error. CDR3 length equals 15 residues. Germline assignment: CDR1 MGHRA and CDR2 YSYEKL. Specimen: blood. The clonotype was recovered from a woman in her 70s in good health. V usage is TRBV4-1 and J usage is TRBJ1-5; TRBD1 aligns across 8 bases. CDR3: CASSQDPTGGQPQHF. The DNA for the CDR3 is TGCGCCAGCAGTCAAGATCCTACAGGGGGACAGCCCCAGCATTTT.